The next 22 T cell receptor beta chains were all read from a single sample in a study of control samples from healthy donors and cancer patients. Only in-frame clones appear in the TCRdb table, and some are missing; sequencing was by immunoSEQ multiplex PCR. The sample consists of 150,000 to 180,000 clones, approximately 93% of them appearing once. The sequenced material came from blood. These receptors were taken from a man aged 45-65 years in good health.

By proportion, this clone is medium-sized. This chain links TRBV4-1 with TRBJ2-3; 7 positions match TRBD2. This CDR3 comprises 17 residues. J was trimmed by 0 bases and V by 0 bases; bases with no gene match: 6. In germline, CDR1 is MGHRA, CDR2 YSYEKL. For the CDR3, the DNA is TGCGCCAGCAGCCAAGAACCAGCGGGGCCTAGCACAGATACGCAGTATTTT. This codes for CASSQEPAGPSTDTQYF.

The chain couples TRBV2 to TRBJ2-2; TRBD2 aligns across 11 bases. J was trimmed by 0 bases and V by 6 bases; bases with no gene match: 3. The CDR3 totals 16 residues. Germline loops: CDR1 SNHLY, CDR2 FYNNEI. The CDR3 DNA reads TGTGCCAGCAGACCGGGACTAGCGGCGAACACCGGGGAGCTGTTTTTT. Translated: CASRPGLAANTGELFF.

V and J are TRBV19 and TRBJ2-1; 15 bases fit TRBD2. The germline CDR1 and CDR2 sequences are LNHDA and SQIVND (reference sequence). The CDR3 totals 15 residues. V trimming: 8 bases; J trimming: 9 bases; junction bases outside the gene matches: 8. CDR3 nucleotides: TGTGCCAGTCGGACTAGCGGGAGGGAATTAGGTGAGCAGTTCTTC. This sequence encodes CASRTSGRELGEQFF.

V usage is TRBV18 and J usage is TRBJ2-1, with 11 bases matching TRBD2. V lost 2 bases to trimming and J lost 10 bases; unmatched junction nucleotides: 4. CDR1 is KGHSH and CDR2 is LQKENI in the germline V gene. The CDR3 is 14 residues long. CDR3 sequence reads: CASSPDGTSGEQFF. The CDR3 DNA follows: TGTGCCAGCTCACCAGATGGGACTAGCGGAGAGCAGTTCTTC.

V gene TRBV2 combines with J gene TRBJ2-7; D remains unclear. Per germline, CDR1 SNHLY and CDR2 FYNNEI. The length of the CDR3 is 11 residues. V dropped 4 bases and J dropped 7 bases, with 8 bases sitting between them. This CDR3 reads CASSALNEQYF. In DNA, the CDR3 is TGTGCCAGCAGTGCCTTGAATGAGCAGTACTTC.

This chain uses TRBV14 with TRBJ2-7; 7 nucleotides match TRBD1. CDR3 length: 17 amino acids. The junction had 12 bases not matched to a gene; V was cut back by 4 bases and J by 0 bases. Germline lookup yields CDR1 SGHDN and CDR2 FVKESK. DNA for the CDR3: TGTGCCAGCAGCCGCTCCGGGGCAGGGGGAAGCTCCTACGAGCAGTACTTC. Translating it yields CASSRSGAGGSSYEQYF.

In its sample, this clone was seen once. This chain uses TRBV4-1 with TRBJ1-4, with D possibly TRBD1 on 6 matching bases. Trimming removed 1 base from V and 7 bases from J, with 7 bases in between. This CDR3 comprises 13 residues. Germline CDR1 MGHRA, CDR2 YSYEKL. CDR3 in amino acids: CASSQARGEKLFF. Written as DNA, the CDR3 is TGCGCCAGCAGCCAAGCCAGGGGTGAAAAACTGTTTTTT.

This clone was recorded only once. The chain has TRBV7-2 and TRBJ2-3; possibly TRBD2 for D (7 bases). CDR3 length: 15 amino acids. CDR1 is SGHTA and CDR2 is FQGNSA in the germline V gene. V shed 3 bases and J shed 5 bases, with 15 bases lying between them. The CDR3 nucleotides read TGTGCCAGCAGCTTGGGGGGGGCAGTGAGAGATACGCAGTATTTT. Protein sequence: CASSLGGAVRDTQYF.

This chain uses TRBV12-5 with TRBJ1-2; no definite D call. Germline V gene data show CDR1 as LGHNT and CDR2 as FRNRAP. This CDR3 is 14 amino acids long. Deletions cut 1 base from V and 0 bases from J, with 6 bases between. CDR3 region: CASGLDTANYGYTF. The CDR3 DNA is TGTGCTAGTGGTTTGGACACAGCTAACTATGGCTACACCTTC.

This chain joins TRBV5-1 and TRBJ2-1; no definite D call. This CDR3 contains 14 residues. Germline V gives CDR1 SGHRS, CDR2 YFSETQ. Trimming took 0 bases from V and 8 from J, leaving 12 bases between them. Here the CDR3 reads CASSLDTLLDEQFF. The CDR3 coding sequence is TGCGCCAGCAGCTTGGACACCCTGCTGGATGAGCAGTTCTTC.

The chain links TRBV21-1 to TRBJ2-3; the table assigns TRBD2, which was not confirmed against the DNA. TRBV21-1 is listed as a pseudogene. The CDR3 is made up of 15 amino acids. The CDR3 loop is CASTHRGFSTDTQYF. Here the CDR3 DNA reads TGTGCCAGCACCCACCGCGGGTTTAGCACAGATACGCAGTATTTT.

V and J are TRBV6-5 and TRBJ2-7, with D possibly being TRBD1 (5 bases). Germline V lookup: CDR1 MNHEY, CDR2 SVGAGI. This CDR3 contains 14 residues. V lost 5 bases and J 2 bases, leaving 13 bases between the germline ends. CDR3 protein: CASSLGWGPYEQYF. As DNA, the CDR3 is TGTGCCAGCAGTCTCGGGTGGGGCCCCTACGAGCAGTACTTC.

The chain uses TRBV5-1 and TRBJ2-1; maybe TRBD2 (6 bases). V lost 4 bases and J 2 bases, leaving 16 bases between the germline ends. The CDR3 is made up of 16 amino acids. CDR1 and CDR2 from the germline V gene are SGHRS and YFSETQ. CDR3: CASSGGSGEAYNEQFF. The CDR3, as DNA: TGCGCCAGCAGCGGGGGGAGCGGTGAGGCCTACAATGAGCAGTTCTTC.

The chain joins TRBV28 to TRBJ1-4, with D perhaps matching TRBD1 (5 bases). The CDR3 spans 13 residues. Trimming removed 7 bases at V and 7 bases at J, with 13 bases between. CDR1 is MDHEN, CDR2 SYDVKM, per germline. CDR3 protein: CASTLGGSEKLFF. CDR3 DNA: TGTGCCAGCACCCTGGGGGGTTCTGAAAAACTGTTTTTT.

The chain employs TRBV28 and TRBJ2-7, with 8 bases lining up with TRBD2. CDR1 and CDR2 from the germline V gene are MDHEN and SYDVKM. This CDR3 contains 17 residues. V shed 7 bases and J 3 bases; nucleotides not matched to a gene: 17. CDR3 protein: CASTQGGIAGNSYEQYF. In nucleotides, the CDR3 is TGTGCCAGCACCCAAGGGGGGATAGCGGGAAATAGCTACGAGCAGTACTTC.

The chain is built from TRBV10-1 and TRBJ1-2; D possibly corresponds to TRBD1 (6 bases). The V end lost 2 bases, the J end lost 4 bases, and 8 bases lay between the germline ends. The CDR3 loop spans 13 amino acids. Germline CDR1 WNHNN, CDR2 SYGVQD (reference sequence). The CDR3 loop is CASSEQGPYGYTF. CDR3 nucleotide sequence: TGCGCCAGCAGTGAGCAGGGGCCCTATGGCTACACCTTC.

The genes are TRBV28 and TRBJ2-7; 8 bases line up with TRBD2. J gave up 7 bases and V 8 bases, and 7 bases lay outside the gene matches. The germline gives CDR1 MDHEN, CDR2 SYDVKM. The CDR3 has 12 residues. The CDR3 bases are TGTGCCAGCGCCGGACTAGCCGGGGAGCAGTACTTC. It specifies CASAGLAGEQYF.

The rearrangement uses TRBV14 and TRBJ1-2, with 9 bases that match TRBD1. V shed 1 base and J 9 bases; nucleotides not matched to a gene: 6. Germline lookup yields CDR1 SGHDN and CDR2 FVKESK. The CDR3 has 14 amino acids. The CDR3 nucleotides are TGTGCCAGCAGCCAAGTTGGACAGGGGAATAGCTACACCTTC. It yields the protein CASSQVGQGNSYTF. The full variable domain, completed using reference TRBV14 and TRBJ1-2, is EAGVTQFPSHSVIEKGQTVTLRCDPISGHDNLYWYRRVMGKEIKFLLHFVKESKQDESGMPNNRFLAERTGGTYSTLKVQPAELEDSGVYFCASSQVGQGNSYTFGSGTRLTVV.

The V call is TRBV28, the J call TRBJ1-3; D is uncertain. Germline V gene lookup returns CDR1 MDHEN and CDR2 SYDVKM. CDR3 length: 13 amino acids. The V end lost 5 bases, the J end lost 3 bases, and 8 bases lay between the germline ends. The DNA for the CDR3 is TGTGCCAGCAGTAAACGGGTTGGAAACACCATATATTTT. Translated: CASSKRVGNTIYF.

The gene calls are TRBV7-9 and TRBJ2-3; 9 bases are a match to TRBD2. The ends lost 5 bases at V and 4 bases at J; junction bases unmatched: 10. There are 16 residues in the CDR3. Per the germline V gene, CDR1 is SEHNR and CDR2 is FQNEAQ (reference sequence). The CDR3 protein is CASSPPAAGGPDTQYF. CDR3 nucleotides: TGTGCCAGCAGCCCCCCCGCTGCGGGAGGGCCAGATACGCAGTATTTT.

In this sample, this clone turned up once. At one boundary the junction diverges from the germline segment, which might be a read error. CDR3 bases: TGTGCCAGCAGTGACTCCACAGGGGCTCGGGAAAAACTGTTTTTT. Encoded protein: CASSDSTGAREKLFF. This chain links TRBV6-5 with TRBJ1-4, with 7 bases aligning to TRBD1. Germline CDR1 is MNHEY and CDR2 is SVGAGI. This CDR3 is 15 amino acids long.

The chain combines TRBV29-1 with TRBJ2-1; D gene uncertain. Germline CDR1 reads SQVTM; CDR2 reads ANQGSEA. The ends were cut back, 7 bases at V and 3 bases at J, with 7 bases in the middle. The CDR3 length is 11 residues. The CDR3 DNA follows: TGCAGCGCTAGTCACTACAATGAGCAGTTCTTC. Its translation: CSASHYNEQFF.